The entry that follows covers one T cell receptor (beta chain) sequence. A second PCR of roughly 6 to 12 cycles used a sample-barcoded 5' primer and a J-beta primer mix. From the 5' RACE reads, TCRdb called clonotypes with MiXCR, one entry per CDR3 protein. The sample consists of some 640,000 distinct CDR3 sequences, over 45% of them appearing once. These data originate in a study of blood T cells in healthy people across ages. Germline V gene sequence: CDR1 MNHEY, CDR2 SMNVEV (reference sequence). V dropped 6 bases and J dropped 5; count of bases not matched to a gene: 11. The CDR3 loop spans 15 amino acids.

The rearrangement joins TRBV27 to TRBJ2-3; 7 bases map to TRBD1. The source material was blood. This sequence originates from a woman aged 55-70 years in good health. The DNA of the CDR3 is TGTGCCAGCAGCCTGACAGGGATAAGGGGAGATACGCAGTATTTT. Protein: CASSLTGIRGDTQYF.